The clone carrying this TCR beta chain came up a few times. The junction departs from germline at one end; a sequencing error may be responsible. Time point denoted: persistent/refractory GD, antithyroid drugs over 5 years with positive TRAb. Generation of the TCR library employed RNA extracted from PBMCs. Investigators prepared the TCR beta libraries by applying iRepertoire HTBI primers and Arm-PCR of CDR3 regions. MiXCR, run by TCRdb on the multiplex PCR reads, gives a single entry per CDR3 protein. Of roughly 300,000 distinct CDR3 sequences in the sample, roughly 21% were seen once. Germline lookup yields CDR1 MNHNS and CDR2 SASEGT. The CDR3 has 12 residues. The data were taken from a study of regulatory T cells in long-lasting Graves disease.

The rearrangement joins TRBV6-1 to TRBJ1-1; D is perhaps TRBD1 (5 bases). Sequencing was performed on peripheral blood mononuclear cells (PBMCs), taken when the disease was refractory, from a patient treated with antithyroid drugs. The receptor was isolated from a female donor with Graves disease. The DNA for the CDR3 is TGCGCCAGCAGTGAATCCTGGGGGGAAGCTTTCTTT. Protein product: CASSESWGEAFF.